This is a list of T cell receptor beta chains from one sample in a study of radiation and T cells in renal cell carcinoma. Some clones are missing from TCRdb's copy, which holds only in-frame ones; the method was immunoSEQ multiplex PCR. The sample has about 170,000 clones, about 88% seen once. The specimen was blood, collected from a patient whose treatment included radiotherapy and nephrectomy. The receptors derive from a woman aged 45-65 years with renal cell carcinoma. Each CDR3 is given with its conserved first and last residue. Size tells how often a clone was seen (once, few, many) or the class of an expanded clone, and some rows leave it out.

TRBJ2-5,TRBV4-2,.,CASSQNPMTSGDQETQYF
TRBJ1-1,TRBV4-3,.,CASSRKGMNTEAFF
TRBJ1-2,TRBV9,.,CASSVGGQTYGYTF
TRBJ1-1,TRBV27,once,CASSSTAGTEAFF
TRBJ2-3,TRBV6-5,.,CASSPSGGYTQYF
TRBJ2-7,TRBV30,.,CAWSGQGPYEQYF
TRBJ2-7,TRBV18,once,CASSLDYKDEQYF
TRBJ2-2,TRBV6-4,.,CASRGLAGGPGTGELFF
TRBJ2-7,TRBV29-1,few,CSVVKTPRGEQYF
TRBJ1-5,TRBV5-8,.,CASSLYEDNQPQHF